This T cell receptor (beta chain) was documented in a study of identical twins' blood T cells. In TCRdb, the 5' RACE reads were re-called with MiXCR into one record per CDR3 protein. The data contain roughly 380,000 distinct CDR3 sequences, 25% to 35% of them singletons. Study-wide results and limits: Shared CDR3 clonotype counts tracked mainly the product of cloneset sizes. Environmental influences on twin similarity could not be excluded.

Six healthy women, forming three identical twin pairs, donated samples. All three twin pairs grew up together with likely shared infections and vaccines. With regard to this clonotype: Its antigen is undetermined. Sequence at one end of the junction differs from germline and may be a read error.

Germline V gene lookup returns CDR1 SEHNR and CDR2 FQNEAQ (reference sequence). The CDR3 has 14 amino acids. The receptor's source is a woman aged 18-50 years in good health. Input material: PBMCs. The V call is TRBV7-9, the J call TRBJ1-5, with D perhaps matching TRBD1 (5 bases). The CDR3 DNA is TGTGCCAACAGCTTAGTGGGGCTAAATCAGCCCCAGCATTTT. Translating it yields CANSLVGLNQPQHF.